Listed here are 29 T cell receptor beta chains from one sample, sequenced in a study of blood T cell repertoires in COVID-19. TCRdb's copy holds only in-frame clones and misses some; the assay was immunoSEQ multiplex PCR. The sample includes a few hundred thousand clones, about 87% of them seen just once. The material sequenced was peripheral blood. These TCRs come from a middle-aged woman with acute or convalescent COVID-19.

This chain connects TRBV19 to TRBJ2-3; TRBD2 aligns across 12 bases. The CDR3 runs to 18 residues. With 1 base clipped from V and 2 bases from J, the junction kept 7 bases outside the gene matches. Looked up from germline, CDR1 is LNHDA and CDR2 is SQIVND (reference sequence). CDR3 in amino acids: CASSIVSSGGVNTDTQYF. CDR3 coding DNA: TGTGCCAGTAGTATAGTGTCTAGCGGGGGGGTTAACACAGATACGCAGTATTTT.

As for this clone: Other DNA variants within this sample encode the same CDR3. V and J are TRBV24-1 and TRBJ1-2; TRBD1 matches at 7 bases. Germline assignment: CDR1 KGHDR and CDR2 SFDVKD. V shed 3 bases and J 8 bases; nucleotides not matched to a gene: 11. The CDR3 is 15 residues long. The CDR3 DNA is TGTGCCACCAGTGATCCCGGGACAGAAGTATACGGCTACACCTTC. The encoded protein is CATSDPGTEVYGYTF.

The table lists this clone with a count of one. This chain links TRBV7-2 with TRBJ2-7; D possibly corresponds to TRBD2 (6 bases). The V end lost 5 bases, the J end lost 0 bases, and 11 bases lay between the germline ends. Germline V gene data show CDR1 as SGHTA and CDR2 as FQGNSA. The CDR3 length is 14 residues. Written as DNA, the CDR3 is TGTGCCAGCAGCCTCCGACTAGACTCCTACGAGCAGTACGTC. Its protein is CASSLRLDSYEQYV.

This clone was recorded only once. The chain employs TRBV5-1 and TRBJ2-2, with D tentatively TRBD2 (5 bases). Germline V CDR1 and CDR2: SGHRS, YFSETQ. V was clipped by 4 bases and J by 6 bases, with 16 bases between them. This CDR3 region has 15 residues. The CDR3 sequence is CASSMASSSSGELFF. The CDR3 DNA reads TGCGCCAGCAGCATGGCTAGCTCTTCTTCCGGGGAGCTGTTTTTT.

The chain combines TRBV2 with TRBJ2-2; TRBD2 matches at 11 bases. The length of the CDR3 is 19 residues. The trim removed 3 bases at V and 2 bases at J, leaving 11 bases unmatched. CDR1 is SNHLY and CDR2 is FYNNEI in the germline V gene. The CDR3 loop reads CASSDLSLAGGQNTGELFF. In DNA form, the CDR3 reads TGTGCCAGCAGTGATCTCTCTCTAGCGGGGGGTCAAAACACCGGGGAGCTGTTTTTT. Full variable domain (remainder filled in from reference TRBV2 and TRBJ2-2): EPEVTQTPSHQVTQMGQEVILRCVPISNHLYFYWYRQILGQKVEFLVSFYNNEISEKSEIFDDQFSVERPDGSNFTLKIRSTKLEDSAMYFCASSDLSLAGGQNTGELFFGEGSRLTVL.

The genes are TRBV27 and TRBJ1-1; 10 nucleotides agree with TRBD1. The CDR3 consists of 15 residues. The trim removed 7 bases at V and 0 bases at J, leaving 5 bases unmatched. Germline-derived CDR1 and CDR2 are MNHEY and SMNVEV (reference sequence). The CDR3: CASTPGQGMNTEAFF. CDR3 nucleotides: TGTGCCAGCACCCCGGGACAGGGGATGAACACTGAAGCTTTCTTT.

The chain is built from TRBV6-5 and TRBJ2-5; TRBD2 aligns across 9 bases. Germline V CDR1 and CDR2: MNHEY, SVGAGI. The CDR3 totals 16 residues. The J segment lost 1 base and the V segment lost 0 bases, leaving 3 bases of the junction unmatched. CDR3 residues: CASSYSPSGVQETQYF. The CDR3 DNA reads TGTGCCAGCAGTTACTCGCCTAGCGGGGTCCAAGAGACCCAGTACTTC.

The CDR3 loop is CASSWGLGYEQYV. The CDR3 bases are TGTGCCAGCAGCTGGGGACTGGGCTACGAGCAGTACGTC. The rearrangement uses TRBV5-6 and TRBJ2-7, with D maybe TRBD2 (6 bases). Trimming took off 3 bases at V and 3 bases at J, with 10 bases between the two ends. From germline, CDR1 is SGHDT and CDR2 YYEEEE. This CDR3 has 13 amino acids.

The genes are TRBV5-4 and TRBJ2-1, with 11 bases matching TRBD1. CDR1 is SGHNT, CDR2 YYREEE, per germline (reference sequence). The CDR3 is made up of 15 amino acids. Trimming at V came to 3 bases and at J to 6 bases, leaving 5 bases not matched to a gene. The CDR3 DNA is TGTGCCAGCAGCTCAGGGACAGGGGGGGGCAATGAGCAGTTCTTC. It is translated as CASSSGTGGGNEQFF.

The CDR3 is CASSLRLGQGASYEQYV. CDR3 DNA: TGTGCCAGCAGCTTAAGGTTGGGGCAGGGGGCATCCTACGAGCAGTACGTC. The chain has TRBV7-7 and TRBJ2-7; 8 bases match TRBD1. The CDR3 has 17 amino acids. From germline, CDR1 is SSHAT and CDR2 FNYEAQ (reference sequence). V was pared by 2 bases and J by 1 base, with 10 bases of the junction left unmatched.

The chain employs TRBV5-1 and TRBJ2-2; unclear D gene. The V end lost 0 bases, the J end lost 4 bases, and 4 bases lay between the germline ends. Germline V CDR1 and CDR2: SGHRS, YFSETQ. The CDR3 spans 13 residues. CDR3 in amino acids: CASSLDRTGELFF. The CDR3 DNA sequence: TGCGCCAGCAGCTTGGATCGCACCGGGGAGCTGTTTTTT.

The chain joins TRBV2 to TRBJ2-5; 8 nucleotides agree with TRBD1. This CDR3 is built from 13 residues. The V and J ends lost 8 bases and 5 bases, in that order; junction bases with no gene match: 7. Looked up from germline, CDR1 is SNHLY and CDR2 is FYNNEI. CDR3 sequence reads: CASSDRGRETQYF. The CDR3 coding sequence is TGTGCCAGCTCTGACAGGGGCAGGGAGACCCAGTACTTC.

V usage is TRBV9 and J usage is TRBJ1-5; weak D call: TRBD1 (5 bases). Germline V gene sequence: CDR1 SGDLS, CDR2 YYNGEE. The CDR3 length is 14 residues. Deletions cut 3 bases from V and 0 bases from J, with 7 bases between. This chain's CDR3 is CASSEGYSNQPQHF. DNA for the CDR3: TGTGCCAGCAGCGAGGGGTATAGCAATCAGCCCCAGCATTTT.

In its sample, this clone was seen once. The chain carries TRBV30 and TRBJ1-1; D is unresolved. This CDR3 contains 16 residues. Trimming took off 1 base at V and 6 bases at J, with 21 bases between the two ends. Germline V CDR1 and CDR2: GTSNPN, SVGIG (reference sequence). In nucleotides, the CDR3 is TGTGCCTGGAGTGCCCGAAAAAGGACGGGGAAGGCTGAAGCTTTCTTT. This translates into CAWSARKRTGKAEAFF.

The rearrangement joins TRBV3-1 (or the pseudogene TRBV3-2) to TRBJ2-5; D is unresolved. This CDR3 comprises 14 residues. Trimming cost V 4 bases and J 0 bases, with 9 bases left between them. Germline assignment: CDR1 LGHDT and CDR2 YNNKEL (reference sequence). CDR3 residues: CASSPGRYQETQYF. The CDR3 bases are TGTGCCAGCAGCCCAGGCCGGTACCAAGAGACCCAGTACTTC.

V usage is TRBV2 and J usage is TRBJ1-2; D is possibly TRBD1 (5 bases). V lost 5 bases to trimming and J lost 6 bases, with 10 bases between them. The CDR3 is 12 amino acids. CDR1 and CDR2 (germline): SNHLY, FYNNEI. CDR3 loop: CASSQDTNGYTF. The CDR3, as DNA: TGTGCCAGCAGTCAGGACACAAATGGCTACACCTTC.

The J gene is TRBJ1-2, the V gene TRBV7-9; D gene ambiguous. In germline, CDR1 is SEHNR, CDR2 FQNEAQ (reference sequence). The length of the CDR3 is 14 residues. V lost 9 bases and J 5 bases, leaving 19 bases between the germline ends. The CDR3 sequence is CASTDYTDFYGYTF. The CDR3 nucleotides are TGTGCCAGTACCGACTACACCGATTTTTATGGCTACACCTTC.

The table lists this clone with a few counts. The gene calls are TRBV5-1 and TRBJ1-2; TRBD1 matches 7 bases. The CDR3 contains 13 residues. The germline V gene has CDR1 SGHRS and CDR2 YFSETQ. Trimming cost V 3 bases and J 8 bases; bases outside gene matches: 7. CDR3 nucleotides: TGCGCCAGCAGCTCCCGACAGGGAGAGGGCTACACCTTC. Translating it yields CASSSRQGEGYTF.

The V call is TRBV6-1, the J call TRBJ1-2; D perhaps matches TRBD1 (5 bases). CDR1 and CDR2 from the germline V gene are MNHNS and SASEGT. The V gene lost 0 bases and the J gene lost 8 bases, with 16 bases spanning the gap. CDR3 length equals 15 residues. The CDR3, as DNA: TGTGCCAGCAGTGAAGCGGGGCTCTGGCCAGCCGGCTACACCTTC. Translated, it gives CASSEAGLWPAGYTF.

The chain employs TRBV7-2 and TRBJ1-1; D is undetermined. This CDR3 spans 14 amino acids. The V end lost 0 bases, the J end lost 1 base, and 6 bases lay between the germline ends. Germline CDR1 is SGHTA and CDR2 is FQGNSA. The CDR3 DNA follows: TGTGCCAGCAGCTTAGCCTCAGGGAACACTGAAGCTTTCTTT. The encoded protein is CASSLASGNTEAFF.

V is TRBV18 and J is TRBJ1-1, with 8 bases aligning to TRBD1. The length of the CDR3 is 14 residues. The V gene end was trimmed by 5 bases and the J gene end by 1 base; junction bases not matched to a gene: 3. Per the germline V gene, CDR1 is KGHSH and CDR2 is LQKENI. CDR3 nucleotide sequence: TGTGCCAGCTCAGGACAGGGCCCGAACACTGAAGCTTTCTTT. Translated: CASSGQGPNTEAFF.

The chain employs TRBV4-2 and TRBJ2-3, with D perhaps TRBD1 (6 bases). The CDR3 spans 16 residues. The V and J ends lost 1 base and 4 bases respectively, with 15 bases between them. The germline V gene encodes CDR1 LGHNA and CDR2 YNFKEQ. CDR3 loop: CASSQGATAGADTQYF. CDR3 nucleotide sequence: TGTGCCAGCAGCCAAGGAGCGACAGCAGGGGCAGATACGCAGTATTTT.

V gene TRBV5-1 combines with J gene TRBJ1-2, with 9 bases lining up with TRBD1. Germline assignment: CDR1 SGHRS and CDR2 YFSETQ. The CDR3 has 15 residues. Losses at the gene ends were 2 bases for V and 4 bases for J; bases not matched to a gene: 6. CDR3 sequence reads: CASSLYATGGYGYTF. As DNA, the CDR3 is TGCGCCAGCAGCTTATATGCGACAGGGGGCTATGGCTACACCTTC.

The chain joins TRBV9 to TRBJ2-2; 10 bases map to TRBD1. The V gene end was trimmed by 7 bases and the J gene end by 6 bases; junction bases not matched to a gene: 6. The CDR3 runs 14 residues. CDR1 and CDR2 from the germline V gene are SGDLS and YYNGEE. The CDR3 region has the DNA TGTGCCAGCTGCCGGGACAGGGGACCCGGGGAGCTGTTTTTT. Its translation is CASCRDRGPGELFF.

The chain links TRBV10-3 to TRBJ1-1, with TRBD1 as a possible D gene (6 bases). CDR1 ENHRY and CDR2 SYGVKD come from the germline V gene. The CDR3 consists of 17 residues. The germline V and J ends were trimmed by 3 bases and 5 bases, with 22 bases remaining between them. The CDR3 here is CAISDYREGASRTEAFF. CDR3 sequence (DNA): TGTGCCATCAGTGACTACAGGGAAGGGGCTTCAAGGACTGAAGCTTTCTTT.

The chain couples TRBV7-2 to TRBJ2-3, with 7 positions matching TRBD1. The CDR3 runs 15 residues. Per germline, CDR1 SGHTA and CDR2 FQGNSA. J was trimmed by 5 bases and V by 1 base; bases with no gene match: 6. The CDR3 reads CASSLGAGGRDTQYF. CDR3 DNA sequence: TGTGCCAGCAGCTTAGGGGCAGGGGGACGAGATACGCAGTATTTT. The entire variable domain, with the rest obtained from reference TRBV7-2 and TRBJ2-3, is as follows: GAGVSQSPSNKVTEKGKDVELRCDPISGHTALYWYRQSLGQGLEFLIYFQGNSAPDKSGLPSDRFSAERTGGSVSTLTIQRTQQEDSAVYLCASSLGAGGRDTQYFGPGTRLTVL.

V gene TRBV3-1 (or the pseudogene TRBV3-2) combines with J gene TRBJ1-2, with D possibly being TRBD1 (6 bases). The CDR3 totals 13 residues. Germline V CDR1 and CDR2: LGHDT, YNNKEL (reference sequence). Trimming pared 0 bases from V and 8 bases from J, leaving 10 bases between. The CDR3 region is CASSQEGHWGYTF. The CDR3 DNA sequence: TGTGCCAGCAGCCAAGAGGGACACTGGGGCTACACCTTC.

The gene calls are TRBV10-2 and TRBJ1-1, with D hard to call. Trimming took 3 bases from V and 4 from J, leaving 21 bases between them. CDR3 size: 17 residues. Per germline, CDR1 WSHSY and CDR2 SAAADI. The CDR3, as DNA: TGCGCCAGCAGTGACTCTTCCTCGCAAATAGCTGGCACTGAAGCTTTCTTT. Encoded protein: CASSDSSSQIAGTEAFF.

This chain joins TRBV11-2 and TRBJ2-3, with a weak D call TRBD1 (5 bases). Trimming took 5 bases from V and 5 from J, leaving 11 bases between them. The CDR3 spans 13 residues. The germline gives CDR1 SGHAT, CDR2 FQNNGV. The CDR3 bases are TGTGCCAGCAGCCGTTTAGGGGTAGATACGCAGTATTTT. The encoded protein is CASSRLGVDTQYF.